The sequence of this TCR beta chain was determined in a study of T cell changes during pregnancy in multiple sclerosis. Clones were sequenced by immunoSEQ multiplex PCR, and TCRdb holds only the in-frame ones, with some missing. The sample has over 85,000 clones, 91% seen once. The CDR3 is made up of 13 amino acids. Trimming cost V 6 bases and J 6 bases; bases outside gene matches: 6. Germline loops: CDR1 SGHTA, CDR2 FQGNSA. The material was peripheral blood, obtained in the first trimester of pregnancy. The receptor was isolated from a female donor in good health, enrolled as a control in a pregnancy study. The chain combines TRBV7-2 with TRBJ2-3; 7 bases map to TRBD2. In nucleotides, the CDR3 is TGTGCCAGCAGTGGGCGGGGGATTGATACGCAGTATTTT. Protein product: CASSGRGIDTQYF.